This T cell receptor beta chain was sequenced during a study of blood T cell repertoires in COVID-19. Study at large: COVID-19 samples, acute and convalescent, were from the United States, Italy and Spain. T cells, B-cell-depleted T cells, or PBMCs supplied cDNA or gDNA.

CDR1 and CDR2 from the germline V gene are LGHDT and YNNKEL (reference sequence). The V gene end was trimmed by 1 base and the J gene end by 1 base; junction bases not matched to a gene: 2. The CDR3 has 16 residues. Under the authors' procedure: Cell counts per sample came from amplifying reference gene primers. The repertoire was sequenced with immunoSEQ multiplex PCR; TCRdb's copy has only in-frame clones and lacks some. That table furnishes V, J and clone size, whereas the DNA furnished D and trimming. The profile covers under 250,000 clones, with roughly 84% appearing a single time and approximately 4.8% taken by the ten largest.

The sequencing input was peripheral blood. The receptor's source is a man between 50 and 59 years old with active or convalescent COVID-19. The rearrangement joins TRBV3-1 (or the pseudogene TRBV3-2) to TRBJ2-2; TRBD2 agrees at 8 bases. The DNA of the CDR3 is TGTGCCAGCAGCCAAGGAGCGGGGGTGAACACCGGGGAGCTGTTTTTT. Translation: CASSQGAGVNTGELFF.